These 21 T cell receptor beta chains came from one sample sequenced in a study of T cell responses to AZD1222 COVID-19 vaccine. TCRdb keeps only in-frame clones here, not all; method: immunoSEQ multiplex PCR. The data hold roughly 50,000 clones, with roughly 80% observed a single time. Sequences were derived from peripheral blood, sampled on day 0 of AZD1222 vaccination. Source of these receptors: an adult in good health.

The chain recombines TRBV5-1 with TRBJ2-1; D may match TRBD1 or TRBD2 (5 bases each). The V and J ends lost 2 bases and 3 bases respectively, with 12 bases between them. Germline V gene data show CDR1 as SGHRS and CDR2 as YFSETQ. The CDR3 is 15 amino acids. The CDR3 here is CASSFGGDRYNEQFF. For the CDR3, the DNA is TGCGCCAGCAGCTTTGGGGGTGACCGCTACAATGAGCAGTTCTTC.

The chain links TRBV12-2 to TRBJ1-6; the table names TRBD1, a call not compared with the DNA. TRBV12-2 is termed a pseudogene. This CDR3 region has 20 residues. The CDR3 is CASRLNYGDRGSSYNSPLHF. The CDR3 DNA follows: TGTGCAAGTCGCTTAAATTACGGGGACAGAGGCAGCTCCTATAATTCACCCCTCCACTTT.

The rearrangement joins TRBV27 to TRBJ2-1; 10 positions agree with TRBD1. V was clipped by 6 bases and J by 6 bases; unmatched bases: 8. Germline V gene data show CDR1 as MNHEY and CDR2 as SMNVEV (reference sequence). The CDR3 is made up of 15 amino acids. The CDR3 region is CASSPGQGKSNEQFF. CDR3 DNA: TGTGCCAGCAGCCCGGGACAGGGGAAATCCAATGAGCAGTTCTTC.

The chain has TRBV14 and TRBJ2-2, with D perhaps TRBD2 (6 bases). The V end was cut by 4 bases, the J end by 7 bases, with 10 bases between. CDR1 is SGHDN, CDR2 FVKESK, per germline. The CDR3 has 13 residues. The CDR3 nucleotides read TGTGCCAGCAGCCCGACCGGGAGCGGGGAGCTGTTTTTT. This encodes CASSPTGSGELFF.

This clone was recorded once. The V call is TRBV6-2 or TRBV6-3, the J call TRBJ1-2; the match to TRBD1 covers 10 bases. This CDR3 is built from 18 residues. The germline gives CDR1 MNHEY, CDR2 SVGEGT. The ends lost 0 bases at V and 4 bases at J; junction bases unmatched: 11. CDR3 region: CASSYSSQETGGGYGYTF. The CDR3 coding sequence is TGTGCCAGCAGTTACTCGAGTCAAGAGACAGGGGGCGGCTATGGCTACACCTTC.

This chain links TRBV6-2 or TRBV6-3 with TRBJ2-2; TRBD1 matches 11 bases. Looked up from germline, CDR1 is MNHEY and CDR2 is SVGEGT. The CDR3 runs 17 residues. The J segment lost 5 bases and the V segment lost 2 bases, leaving 7 bases of the junction unmatched. The CDR3 is CASSYLGQGAGTGELFF. Here the CDR3 DNA reads TGTGCCAGCAGTTACCTCGGACAGGGGGCAGGGACCGGGGAGCTGTTTTTT.

This sequence joins TRBV5-5 and TRBJ1-2; D call uncertain. This CDR3 region has 14 residues. V lost 1 base and J 4 bases, leaving 11 bases between the germline ends. CDR1 is SGHKS, CDR2 YYEKEE, per germline (reference sequence). CDR3 nucleotide sequence: TGTGCCAGCAGCTTGAACGGAGAGGTCTATGGCTACACCTTC. This gives the protein CASSLNGEVYGYTF.

The chain recombines TRBV28 with TRBJ1-1; a possible D gene is TRBD1 (6 bases). Germline CDR1 and CDR2: MDHEN and SYDVKM. V lost 8 bases and J 3 bases, leaving 16 bases between the germline ends. The CDR3 runs to 14 residues. For the CDR3, the DNA is TGTGCCAGCCTTTCGGGACACTCGGACACTGAAGCTTTCTTT. Its protein product is CASLSGHSDTEAFF.

The rearrangement uses TRBV28 and TRBJ1-1; TRBD1 is a possible D gene (5 bases). Trimming removed 4 bases from V and 1 base from J, with 13 bases in between. Germline lookup yields CDR1 MDHEN and CDR2 SYDVKM. CDR3 length equals 15 residues. CDR3 sequence (DNA): TGTGCCAGCAGTTGGGGAGGGGTAGGGAACACTGAAGCTTTCTTT. Amino acids: CASSWGGVGNTEAFF.

This rearrangement joins TRBV9 to TRBJ1-4; 7 bases align to TRBD1. The CDR3 totals 15 residues. The germline V gene encodes CDR1 SGDLS and CDR2 YYNGEE. V was clipped by 2 bases and J by 7 bases; unmatched bases: 8. The CDR3, as DNA: TGTGCCAGCAGCGTTTCACAGGGGAGGGTTGAAAAACTGTTTTTT. Protein product: CASSVSQGRVEKLFF.

This chain uses TRBV5-4 with TRBJ2-7; 9 nucleotides align to TRBD2. Trimming removed 0 bases from V and 0 bases from J; junction bases left unmatched: 1. Germline V gives CDR1 SGHNT, CDR2 YYREEE (reference sequence). The CDR3 totals 15 residues. The CDR3 sequence is CASSLASGASYEQYV. The CDR3 coding sequence is TGTGCCAGCAGCTTGGCTAGCGGGGCCTCCTACGAGCAGTACGTC.

As DNA, the CDR3 is TGTGCCAGCAGCGCAAGGCCCCGAGAGACCCAGTACTTC. It translates to CASSARPRETQYF. The chain recombines TRBV7-2 with TRBJ2-5, with D hard to call. CDR3 size: 13 residues. Germline lookup yields CDR1 SGHTA and CDR2 FQGNSA. V lost 5 bases and J lost 4, with 11 bases in between.

The chain employs TRBV11-2 and TRBJ2-7; no clear D gene. This CDR3 is 15 amino acids long. Germline CDR1 reads SGHAT; CDR2 reads FQNNGV. V gave up 2 bases and J gave up 3 bases, with 14 bases separating them. CDR3 sequence reads: CASSLTNTMDYEQYF. DNA of the CDR3: TGTGCCAGCAGCTTAACAAACACTATGGACTACGAGCAGTACTTC.

This clone was detected only a few times. The genes are TRBV28 and TRBJ1-5; 8 bases map to TRBD1. The J segment lost 3 bases and the V segment lost 6 bases, leaving 4 bases of the junction unmatched. The V gene's germline CDR1 is MDHEN and CDR2 SYDVKM. This CDR3 region has 14 residues. The CDR3 region has the DNA TGTGCCAGCAGCAACAGGGGGGACAATCAGCCCCAGCATTTT. It is translated as CASSNRGDNQPQHF.

V gene TRBV20-1 combines with J gene TRBJ2-7; D is unclear. The CDR3 has 11 amino acids. Germline V lookup: CDR1 DFQATT, CDR2 SNEGSKA (reference sequence). V was trimmed by 7 bases and J by 3 bases, leaving 10 bases between them. The CDR3 coding sequence is TGCAGTGTAAGTGGGATCTACGAGCAGTACTTC. Translated: CSVSGIYEQYF.

The V call is TRBV27, the J call TRBJ2-7; D possibly corresponds to TRBD2 (6 bases). V was trimmed by 5 bases and J by 0 bases, leaving 11 bases between them. Germline loops: CDR1 MNHEY, CDR2 SMNVEV (reference sequence). The CDR3 length is 14 residues. In nucleotides, the CDR3 is TGTGCCAGCAGTCCCACGGGACTCTCCTACGAGCAGTACTTC. It translates to CASSPTGLSYEQYF.

The chain links TRBV7-3 to TRBJ2-3, with TRBD2 identical over 10 bases. After removal of 5 bases from V and 6 bases from J, the junction contained 5 bases not matched to a gene. Germline values: CDR1 SGHTA, CDR2 FQGTGA. CDR3 length: 14 residues. CDR3 nucleotides: TGTGCCAGCAGCCTCGGGACTAGCGCCGATACGCAGTATTTT. Translated: CASSLGTSADTQYF.

This chain joins TRBV28 and TRBJ2-4; 12 bases agree with TRBD2. The V and J ends lost 4 bases and 0 bases, in that order; junction bases with no gene match: 4. The CDR3 totals 17 residues. The germline V gene has CDR1 MDHEN and CDR2 SYDVKM. The CDR3 sequence: CASSSGLAGLAKNIQYF. The CDR3, as DNA: TGTGCCAGCAGTTCCGGACTAGCGGGATTAGCCAAAAACATTCAGTACTTC.

This clone was observed a handful of times. The genes are TRBV6-5 and TRBJ2-2; D is possibly TRBD2 (6 bases). The CDR3 contains 14 residues. Germline CDR1 and CDR2: MNHEY and SVGAGI. Trimming removed 8 bases at V and 3 bases at J, with 13 bases between. The CDR3 sequence is CASPTSRDTGELFF. CDR3 bases: TGTGCCAGCCCGACTAGTAGGGACACCGGGGAGCTGTTTTTT.

This clone has just a few counts. This chain uses TRBV15 with TRBJ1-2; TRBD1 aligns across 7 bases. Germline loops: CDR1 LNHNV, CDR2 YYDKDF (reference sequence). This CDR3 spans 13 amino acids. V was pared by 5 bases and J by 8 bases, with 8 bases of the junction left unmatched. CDR3 amino acids: CATSGQGDTGYTF. The CDR3 region has the DNA TGTGCCACCAGCGGGCAGGGGGACACGGGCTACACCTTC.

This rearrangement joins TRBV15 to TRBJ1-1; D possibly corresponds to TRBD1 (6 bases). Germline loops: CDR1 LNHNV, CDR2 YYDKDF (reference sequence). Trimming left V 1 base short and J 0 bases short, with 12 bases between. The CDR3 length is 16 residues. CDR3 amino acids: CATSRGTGIMNTEAFF. In DNA form, the CDR3 reads TGTGCCACCAGCAGAGGTACAGGGATCATGAACACTGAAGCTTTCTTT.